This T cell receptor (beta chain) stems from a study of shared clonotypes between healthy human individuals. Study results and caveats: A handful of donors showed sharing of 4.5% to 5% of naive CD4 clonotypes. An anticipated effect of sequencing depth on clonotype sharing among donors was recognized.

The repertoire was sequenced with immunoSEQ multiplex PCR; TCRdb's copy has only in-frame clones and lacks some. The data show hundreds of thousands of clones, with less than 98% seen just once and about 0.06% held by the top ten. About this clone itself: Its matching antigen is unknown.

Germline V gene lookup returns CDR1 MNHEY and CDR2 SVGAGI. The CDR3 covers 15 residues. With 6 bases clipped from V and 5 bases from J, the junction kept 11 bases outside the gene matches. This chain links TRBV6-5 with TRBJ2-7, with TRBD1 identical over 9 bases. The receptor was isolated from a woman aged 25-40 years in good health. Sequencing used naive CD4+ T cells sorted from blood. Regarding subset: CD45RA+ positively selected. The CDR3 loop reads CASRNPGTGSHEQYF. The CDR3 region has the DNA TGTGCCAGCAGAAACCCCGGGACAGGGTCCCACGAGCAGTACTTC.